These 16 T cell receptor beta chains were all obtained from the same sample, sequenced in a study of T cells in Graves' hyperthyroidism and ophthalmopathy. TCR beta CDR3 regions were amplified from RNA. An initial round of RT-PCR targeting the TCR CDR3 relied on the HTBI primer set. One entry per CDR3 protein results from TCRdb running MiXCR on the multiplex PCR reads. Of 250,000 or so distinct CDR3 sequences in the sample, 15% were seen once. The sample taken for sequencing was blood. Receptors were obtained from a woman between 45 and 65 years old with Graves' hyperthyroidism that later progressed to Graves' ophthalmopathy.

This clonotype was recorded at least ten times. The V and J genes are TRBV28 and TRBJ1-2; D gene ambiguous. V lost 6 bases to trimming and J lost 5 bases, with 7 bases between them. The CDR3 covers 11 residues. Per germline, CDR1 MDHEN and CDR2 SYDVKM. The CDR3 DNA is TGTGCCAGCAGGGTGGAGTATGGCTACACCTTC. Protein product: CASRVEYGYTF.

This clonotype was counted ten times or more. The rearrangement uses TRBV5-1 and TRBJ2-7; 8 bases line up with TRBD2. The junction had 11 bases not matched to a gene; V was cut back by 0 bases and J by 0 bases. Looked up from germline, CDR1 is SGHRS and CDR2 is YFSETQ. The CDR3 runs to 18 residues. Here the CDR3 DNA reads TGCGCCAGCAGCTTGGCAACGGCGGGAGGCTCTAGCTCCTACGAGCAGTACTTC. Translation: CASSLATAGGSSSYEQYF.

This clonotype was found a few times. DNA of the CDR3: TGCAGTGCGGGGGACATGGCTGGAGCTTTCTTT. Translating gives CSAGDMAGAFF. The V gene is TRBV20-1, the J gene TRBJ1-1, with D possibly TRBD1 on 6 matching bases. Trimming removed 6 bases at V and 10 bases at J, with 15 bases between. Germline CDR1 and CDR2: DFQATT and SNEGSKA (reference sequence). The CDR3 is made up of 11 amino acids.

This clonotype came up many times. J is TRBJ1-2 and V is TRBV10-3; D ambiguous. Germline V gene sequence: CDR1 ENHRY, CDR2 SYGVKD. The CDR3 runs to 14 residues. V lost 0 bases and J lost 4, with 9 bases in between. CDR3 nucleotide sequence: TGTGCCATCAGTGAGTCACCCGGAGTCTATGGCTACACCTTC. Translating gives CAISESPGVYGYTF.

Many counts were recorded for this clonotype. This chain uses TRBV20-1 with TRBJ2-4; 7 nucleotides agree with TRBD1. Germline CDR1 and CDR2: DFQATT and SNEGSKA (reference sequence). Trimming removed 5 bases from V and 3 bases from J; junction bases left unmatched: 7. This CDR3 contains 14 residues. This CDR3 is CSAERGRGKNIQYF. The DNA for the CDR3 is TGCAGTGCTGAGAGGGGGCGAGGCAAAAACATTCAGTACTTC.

This clonotype appeared many times. The J gene is TRBJ2-7, the V gene TRBV20-1, with a weak D call TRBD2 (6 bases). V lost 7 bases and J lost 4, with 14 bases in between. This CDR3 has 12 amino acids. Germline assignment: CDR1 DFQATT and CDR2 SNEGSKA (reference sequence). The CDR3 reads CSVARGQYEQYF. Here the CDR3 DNA reads TGCAGTGTCGCGCGGGGTCAGTACGAGCAGTACTTC.

The chain uses TRBV20-1 and TRBJ2-2, with 8 nucleotides matching TRBD2. Germline values: CDR1 DFQATT, CDR2 SNEGSKA (reference sequence). The J segment lost 6 bases and the V segment lost 0 bases, leaving 6 bases of the junction unmatched. This CDR3 comprises 15 residues. For the CDR3, the DNA is TGCAGTGCTAGAGACCCGGGAGGGACTTCCGGGGAGCTGTTTTTT. Protein: CSARDPGGTSGELFF.

This clonotype showed up many times. The V call is TRBV2, the J call TRBJ1-1; D is undetermined. The CDR3 has 14 amino acids. Germline V lookup: CDR1 SNHLY, CDR2 FYNNEI. Trimming cost V 6 bases and J 0 bases, with 11 bases left between them. The CDR3 is CASSRTEMNTEAFF. CDR3 nucleotides: TGTGCCAGCAGCCGGACGGAGATGAACACTGAAGCTTTCTTT.

In its sample, this clonotype was seen many times. The chain employs TRBV5-1 and TRBJ1-4; maybe TRBD1 (5 bases). Germline values: CDR1 SGHRS, CDR2 YFSETQ. Trimming removed 2 bases from V and 0 bases from J, with 8 bases in between. This CDR3 region has 15 residues. The CDR3 DNA sequence: TGCGCCAGCAGCTTAACAGGAACAACTAATGAAAAACTGTTTTTT. It specifies CASSLTGTTNEKLFF.

In regard to this clonotype: Its ends do not fully match the called genes, so a read error is possible. The chain joins TRBV18 to TRBJ2-5, with D perhaps TRBD1 (5 bases). This CDR3 has 12 residues. The germline V gene encodes CDR1 KGHSH and CDR2 LQKENI. The DNA for the CDR3 is TGTGCCAGCTCCCTCGAAAGGGGCAGATTGAACTTC. Amino acid sequence: CASSLERGRLNF.

This clonotype was seen ten or more times. The chain uses TRBV20-1 and TRBJ2-2; 8 positions match TRBD1. The CDR3 extends over 16 amino acids. CDR1 is DFQATT, CDR2 SNEGSKA, per germline (reference sequence). V was pared by 1 base and J by 3 bases, with 7 bases of the junction left unmatched. The CDR3 spells CSARAAGGEDTGELFF. In DNA form, the CDR3 reads TGCAGTGCTAGAGCCGCAGGGGGCGAGGACACCGGGGAGCTGTTTTTT.

This clonotype has a count of ten or more. The chain carries TRBV5-1 and TRBJ2-1; the match to TRBD1 covers 8 bases. This CDR3 comprises 15 residues. Unmatched junction bases numbered 5, after V lost 6 bases and J lost 0 bases. Per germline, CDR1 SGHRS and CDR2 YFSETQ. CDR3 coding DNA: TGCGCCAGCAACATACAGGGGGGCTCCTACAATGAGCAGTTCTTC. Protein: CASNIQGGSYNEQFF. The full variable domain, completed using reference TRBV5-1 and TRBJ2-1, is KAGVTQTPRYLIKTRGQQVTLSCSPISGHRSVSWYQQTPGQGLQFLFEYFSETQRNKGNFPGRFSGRQFSNSRSEMNVSTLELGDSALYLCASNIQGGSYNEQFFGPGTRLTVL.

This clonotype was picked up many times. This chain connects TRBV7-9 to TRBJ2-5; no clear D gene. Per the germline V gene, CDR1 is SEHNR and CDR2 is FQNEAQ (reference sequence). Deletions cut 7 bases from V and 1 base from J, with 10 bases between. CDR3 length equals 13 residues. CDR3 bases: TGTGCCAGCAAACAGTTCGTCCAAGAGACCCAGTACTTC. It translates to CASKQFVQETQYF. Full variable domain (outside the CDR3, taken from reference TRBV7-9 and TRBJ2-5): DTGVSQNPRHKITKRGQNVTFRCDPISEHNRLYWYRQTLGQGPEFLTYFQNEAQLEKSRLLSDRFSAERPKGSFSTLEIQRTEQGDSAMYLCASKQFVQETQYFGPGTRLLVL.

The rearrangement links TRBV11-2 to TRBJ1-6; D not resolved. This CDR3 is 17 amino acids long. Germline values: CDR1 SGHAT, CDR2 FQNNGV. V was clipped by 1 base and J by 0 bases, with 10 bases between them. Here the CDR3 DNA reads TGTGCCAGCAGCTTAGGTCCAGTGAGCTCCTATAATTCACCCCTCCACTTT. Encoded protein: CASSLGPVSSYNSPLHF. Complete variable domain (other parts from reference TRBV11-2 and TRBJ1-6): EAGVAQSPRYKIIEKRQSVAFWCNPISGHATLYWYQQILGQGPKLLIQFQNNGVVDDSQLPKDRFSAERLKGVDSTLKIQPAKLEDSAVYLCASSLGPVSSYNSPLHFGNGTRLTVT.

This clonotype appeared many times. The chain couples TRBV6-1 to TRBJ2-7, with 11 bases identical to TRBD2. The CDR3 loop spans 15 amino acids. Per germline, CDR1 MNHNS and CDR2 SASEGT. V shed 7 bases, J shed 0 bases, and the junction held 5 bases outside the gene matches. The CDR3, as DNA: TGTGCCAGCACCCCGGGGACTAGCGGCTCCTACGAGCAGTACTTC. Translating it yields CASTPGTSGSYEQYF.

This clonotype was detected a few times. The DNA of the CDR3 is TGTGCCAGCACGGGGGGGGCAAGCACAGATACGCAGTATTTT. Protein: CASTGGASTDTQYF. This chain connects TRBV9 to TRBJ2-3, with 8 bases that match TRBD2. The V gene end was trimmed by 6 bases and the J gene end by 0 bases; junction bases not matched to a gene: 3. The CDR3 contains 14 residues. The V gene's germline CDR1 is SGDLS and CDR2 YYNGEE.